The TCR beta chain under discussion was sequenced for a study of blood T cell repertoires in COVID-19. Study-wide background: COVID-19 samples, acute and convalescent, were from the United States, Italy and Spain.

Original processing methods: Reference gene primer amplification gave nucleated cell count estimates. The table came from immunoSEQ multiplex PCR; TCRdb's copy has only in-frame clones and leaves some out. The V and J calls and clone size were taken over from that table, and D and trimming were inferred from the DNA. The profile shows under 45,000 clones, about 79% of them singletons. The trim removed 0 bases at V and 4 bases at J, leaving 6 bases unmatched. Germline-derived CDR1 and CDR2 are MGHRA and YSYEKL. The CDR3 consists of 16 residues. Sequencing input: peripheral blood. This TCR came from a human donor with acute or convalescent COVID-19. The donor label of this sample is uncertain. The chain joins TRBV4-1 to TRBJ2-5; 9 positions match TRBD1. CDR3 loop: CASSQDWTGAGETQYF. Here the CDR3 DNA reads TGCGCCAGCAGCCAAGATTGGACAGGGGCGGGAGAGACCCAGTACTTC.